This T cell receptor (beta chain) came from a study of post-analysis software for immune sequencing data. Study information: Relapsing-remitting, secondary progressive and progressive-relapsing multiple sclerosis were all included among the disease courses.

Study-wide points: Controls significantly exceeded multiple sclerosis patients in normalized Chao1 diversity.

Comment on this clonotype: Its target is unknown.

Prepared libraries of TCR beta cDNA carried unique molecular identifiers. When roughly 0.9 to 10 million T cells were used, they gave hundreds of thousands of cDNA molecules. MiXCR was run by TCRdb on the PCR reads, yielding one entry per CDR3 protein. This sample carries approximately 630,000 distinct CDR3 sequences, roughly three fifths of them seen once, and the ten largest clones take about 11%. Sequenced: blood. The sequence was obtained from a girl under 10 years old with multiple sclerosis.

CDR3 protein: CASTRPEPGELFF. The CDR3 DNA sequence: TGCGCCAGCACACGTCCGGAACCCGGGGAGCTGTTTTTT. The chain recombines TRBV5-1 with TRBJ2-2, with D unresolved. Trimming cost V 6 bases and J 6 bases, with 12 bases left between them. There are 13 residues in the CDR3. Germline CDR1 is SGHRS and CDR2 is YFSETQ.